The rows below give T cell receptor beta chains drawn from one sample of a study of T-cell memory formation after mild COVID-19. From the 5' RACE reads, TCRdb called clonotypes with MiXCR, one entry per CDR3 protein. The sample has just over 400,000 distinct CDR3 sequences, more than 20% seen once. Source material: PBMCs or a T cell subset sorted from them (not recorded which). These receptors were collected from an adult woman who had mild COVID-19 (a few samples of this study predate the infection). Cell type and time point are not known. The conserved cysteine and the conserved F or W are not part of the CDR3 here. A D gene is named only where the DNA matches it firmly.

TRBV29-1 | TRBD2 | SVDGRVLLGNNEQF
TRBV20-1 | TRBD2 | GATLGTSGRRSYNEQF
TRBV20-1 | TRBD1 | ARGTEGLGYT
TRBV3-1 | TRBD1 | ASSHGTAAYEQY
TRBV20-1 | . | SPNFADIQH
TRBV7-8 | TRBD2 | ASSYGTSGGARETQY
TRBV20-1 | . | SARGTGRSYGYT
TRBV7-9 | TRBD1 | ASRETGDYEQY
TRBV5-1 | . | ASSSDGSTDTQY
TRBV28 | . | ASSYPRNREQYYEQY
TRBV4-3 | . | ASSQDRAPRGEQF